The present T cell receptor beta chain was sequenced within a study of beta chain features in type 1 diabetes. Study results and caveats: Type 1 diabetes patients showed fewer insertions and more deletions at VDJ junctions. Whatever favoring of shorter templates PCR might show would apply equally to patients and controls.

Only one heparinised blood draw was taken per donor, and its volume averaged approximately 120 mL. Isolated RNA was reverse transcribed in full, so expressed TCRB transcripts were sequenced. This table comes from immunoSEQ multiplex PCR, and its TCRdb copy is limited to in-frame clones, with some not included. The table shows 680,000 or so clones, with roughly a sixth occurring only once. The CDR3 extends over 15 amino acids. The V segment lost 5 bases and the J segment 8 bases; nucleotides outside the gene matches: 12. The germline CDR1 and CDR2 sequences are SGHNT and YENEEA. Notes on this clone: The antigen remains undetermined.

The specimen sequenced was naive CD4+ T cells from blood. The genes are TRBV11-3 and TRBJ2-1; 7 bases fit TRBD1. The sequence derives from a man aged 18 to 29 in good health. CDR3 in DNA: TGTGCCAGCAGCCGACAGGGCTCTAGGTACCATGAGCAGTTCTTC. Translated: CASSRQGSRYHEQFF.